These 7 T cell receptor beta chains share one sample of origin, sequenced in a study of blood T cell repertoires in COVID-19. Measured with immunoSEQ multiplex PCR; TCRdb has only the in-frame clones, and not every one. The sample contains around 250,000 clones, about 87% of which appear only once. What was sequenced was peripheral blood. The receptors were gathered from a human donor in a cohort sampled during active COVID-19.

The chain employs TRBV6-2 or TRBV6-3 and TRBJ2-5; 10 bases fit TRBD1. V was pared by 6 bases and J by 5 bases, with 18 bases of the junction left unmatched. CDR1 is MNHEY and CDR2 is SVGEGT in the germline V gene. This CDR3 contains 18 residues. CDR3: CASSTTGGTTRGWETQYF. The DNA of the CDR3 is TGTGCCAGCAGCACGACAGGGGGCACAACACGGGGATGGGAGACCCAGTACTTC.

This chain connects TRBV5-4 to TRBJ2-1; TRBD2 agrees at 7 bases. The V gene end was trimmed by 3 bases and the J gene end by 6 bases; junction bases not matched to a gene: 15. The CDR3 totals 17 residues. Germline values: CDR1 SGHNT, CDR2 YYREEE (reference sequence). The chain's CDR3 is CASSSGGLSRGVNEQFF. The DNA for the CDR3 is TGTGCCAGCAGCTCGGGAGGACTATCCCGGGGAGTCAATGAGCAGTTCTTC.

This chain uses TRBV6-6 with TRBJ1-1; 8 positions agree with TRBD1. The junction had 6 bases not matched to a gene; V was cut back by 6 bases and J by 6 bases. The germline gives CDR1 MNHNY, CDR2 SVGAGI (reference sequence). CDR3 size: 13 residues. CDR3 DNA: TGTGCCAGCAGGCGCGGGACAGGATCTGAAGCTTTCTTT. This gives the protein CASRRGTGSEAFF.

The chain couples TRBV18 to TRBJ1-2; D not resolved. From germline, CDR1 is KGHSH and CDR2 LQKENI. Trimming took off 2 bases at V and 8 bases at J, with 15 bases between the two ends. The CDR3 covers 14 residues. This chain's CDR3 is CASSPIPLEEGYTF. The CDR3 DNA reads TGTGCCAGCTCACCAATTCCGTTGGAGGAGGGCTACACCTTC.

V and J are TRBV6-4 and TRBJ1-1; the D is unclear. Per germline, CDR1 MRHNA and CDR2 SNTAGT. The CDR3 is made up of 13 amino acids. Trimming left V 5 bases short and J 1 base short, with 8 bases between. The CDR3 sequence is CASSNGANTEAFF. The CDR3 region has the DNA TGTGCCAGCAGTAACGGAGCGAACACTGAAGCTTTCTTT.

This chain links TRBV4-3 with TRBJ2-3, with D tentatively TRBD1 (5 bases). The CDR3 is 17 residues long. From germline, CDR1 is LGHNA and CDR2 YSLEER. The germline V and J ends were trimmed by 4 bases and 1 base, with 18 bases remaining between them. The CDR3 reads CASSPKPRQGGTDTQYF. CDR3 nucleotide sequence: TGCGCCAGCAGCCCCAAACCCCGACAAGGGGGCACAGATACGCAGTATTTT.

The chain uses TRBV6-1 and TRBJ2-2; 8 nucleotides line up with TRBD2. The trim removed 7 bases at V and 4 bases at J, leaving 8 bases unmatched. Germline CDR1 and CDR2: MNHNS and SASEGT. The CDR3 has 15 residues. CDR3 sequence (DNA): TGTGCCAGCACTTCCGGGAGGGCGGGCACCGGGGAGCTGTTTTTT. It translates to CASTSGRAGTGELFF.